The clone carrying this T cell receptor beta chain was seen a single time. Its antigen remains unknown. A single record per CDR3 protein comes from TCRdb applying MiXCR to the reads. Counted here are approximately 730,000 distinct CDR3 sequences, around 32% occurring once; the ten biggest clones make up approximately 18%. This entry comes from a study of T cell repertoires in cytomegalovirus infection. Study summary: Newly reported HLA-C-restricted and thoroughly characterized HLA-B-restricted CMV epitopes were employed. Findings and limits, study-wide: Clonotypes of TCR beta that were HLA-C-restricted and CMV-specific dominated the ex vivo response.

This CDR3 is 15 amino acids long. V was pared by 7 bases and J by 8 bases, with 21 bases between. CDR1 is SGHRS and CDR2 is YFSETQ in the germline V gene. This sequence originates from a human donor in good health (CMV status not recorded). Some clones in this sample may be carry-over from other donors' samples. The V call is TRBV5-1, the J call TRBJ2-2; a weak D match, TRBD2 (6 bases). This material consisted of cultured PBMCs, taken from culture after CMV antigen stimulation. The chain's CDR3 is CASGPRGDLMGELFF. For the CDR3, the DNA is TGCGCCAGCGGCCCTCGAGGGGACTTAATGGGGGAGCTGTTTTTT. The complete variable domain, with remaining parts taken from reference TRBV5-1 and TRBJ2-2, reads KAGVTQTPRYLIKTRGQQVTLSCSPISGHRSVSWYQQTPGQGLQFLFEYFSETQRNKGNFPGRFSGRQFSNSRSEMNVSTLELGDSALYLCASGPRGDLMGELFFGEGSRLTVL.